These 20 T cell receptor beta chains were all obtained from the same sample, sequenced in a study of shared clonotypes between healthy human individuals. The method was immunoSEQ multiplex PCR; TCRdb's version includes in-frame clones alone and lacks a portion of them. The sample yields some 660,000 clones, 73% seen once. Sequencing was performed on memory CD4+ T cells sorted from blood. As to subset: CD45RA-negative fraction. The receptors come from a woman between 25 and 40 years old in good health.

This clone was observed once. The chain recombines TRBV28 with TRBJ2-7; TRBD2 matches 8 bases. The CDR3 extends over 14 amino acids. With 7 bases clipped from V and 1 base from J, the junction kept 6 bases outside the gene matches. Per germline, CDR1 MDHEN and CDR2 SYDVKM. CDR3: CASTAGGRSYEQYF. CDR3 bases: TGTGCCAGCACCGCGGGGGGCAGATCCTACGAGCAGTACTTC.

Remarks on this clone: This sample also contains other DNA sequences that code for the same CDR3. This chain links TRBV5-1 with TRBJ2-3, with unresolved D. CDR1 is SGHRS, CDR2 YFSETQ, per germline. V shed 0 bases and J shed 6 bases, with 11 bases lying between them. The CDR3 has 14 amino acids. The CDR3 DNA is TGCGCCAGCAGCTTGGGCACAGAAGGGGATACGCAGTATTTT. This encodes CASSLGTEGDTQYF.

The rearrangement uses TRBV19 and TRBJ1-3; tentative D call: TRBD1 (6 bases). The CDR3 loop spans 16 amino acids. V was pared by 4 bases and J by 0 bases, with 13 bases between. The germline gives CDR1 LNHDA, CDR2 SQIVND (reference sequence). This chain's CDR3 is CASSTWTVSSGNTIYF. The CDR3, as DNA: TGTGCCAGTAGTACTTGGACAGTCAGCTCTGGAAACACCATATATTTT.

The chain employs TRBV25-1 and TRBJ2-1, with 11 nucleotides matching TRBD2. V lost 2 bases to trimming and J lost 7 bases; unmatched junction nucleotides: 4. This CDR3 region has 15 residues. Germline V gives CDR1 MGHDK, CDR2 SYGVNS. The chain's CDR3 is CASSEGSGRGNEQFF. The CDR3 DNA reads TGTGCCAGCAGTGAAGGTAGCGGGAGGGGTAATGAGCAGTTCTTC.

The J gene is TRBJ2-3, the V gene TRBV7-2, with a tentative D call TRBD2 (6 bases). This CDR3 contains 14 residues. V was cut by 4 bases and J by 4 bases, with 12 bases left in between. CDR1 and CDR2 from the germline V gene are SGHTA and FQGNSA. Here the CDR3 reads CASSSRREPDTQYF. CDR3 in DNA: TGTGCCAGCAGCTCGCGACGGGAGCCAGATACGCAGTATTTT.

About this clone: Other DNA sequences of this sample code for an identical CDR3. The chain has TRBV28 and TRBJ1-1, with D unclear. There are 13 residues in the CDR3. Germline CDR1 and CDR2: MDHEN and SYDVKM. With 3 bases removed from V and 1 base from J, the gap between germline ends came to 6 bases. DNA for the CDR3: TGTGCCAGCAGTTTTTCTCGGAACACTGAAGCTTTCTTT. Residues: CASSFSRNTEAFF.

V and J are TRBV30 and TRBJ2-5, with D perhaps TRBD1 or TRBD2 (6 bases each). CDR1 GTSNPN and CDR2 SVGIG come from the germline V gene (reference sequence). Trimming cost V 7 bases and J 5 bases, with 20 bases left between them. This CDR3 has 14 amino acids. The CDR3 spells CASSPRGLAETQYF. Written as DNA, the CDR3 is TGTGCCTCAAGCCCCCGGGGGCTTGCGGAGACCCAGTACTTC.

The chain uses TRBV6-5 and TRBJ1-2, with D possibly TRBD1 on 5 matching bases. V lost 3 bases to trimming and J lost 2 bases, with 13 bases between them. This CDR3 spans 15 amino acids. CDR1 and CDR2 from the germline V gene are MNHEY and SVGAGI. The CDR3 here is CASSYRRQLNYGYTF. The CDR3 DNA sequence: TGTGCCAGCAGTTATCGGCGACAGCTAAACTATGGCTACACCTTC.

To note about this clone: The same CDR3 is also encoded by other DNA sequences in this sample. The rearrangement uses TRBV29-1 and TRBJ1-4; weak D call: TRBD1 (5 bases). The CDR3 loop spans 13 amino acids. V shed 5 bases and J shed 3 bases, with 10 bases lying between them. CDR1 is SQVTM and CDR2 is ANQGSEA in the germline V gene. CDR3 nucleotides: TGCAGCGTTTCTCGACAGTCTAATGAAAAACTGTTTTTT. Protein: CSVSRQSNEKLFF.

This chain uses TRBV25-1 with TRBJ2-7; a weak D match, TRBD2 (5 bases). Trimming shortened V by 5 bases and J by 4 bases, and 18 bases separated the two germline ends. The CDR3 has 15 amino acids. Germline V gene data show CDR1 as MGHDK and CDR2 as SYGVNS. The CDR3 nucleotides are TGTGCCAGCAGTTCACTTTCGGACGAGGGATACGAGCAGTACTTC. It is translated as CASSSLSDEGYEQYF.

The genes are TRBV7-9 and TRBJ2-7; D ambiguous. The V gene lost 5 bases and the J gene lost 2 bases, with 13 bases spanning the gap. There are 14 residues in the CDR3. Germline-derived CDR1 and CDR2 are SEHNR and FQNEAQ (reference sequence). CDR3 sequence reads: CASSLDTFPYEQYF. The CDR3 DNA reads TGTGCCAGCAGCCTTGACACATTCCCCTACGAGCAGTACTTC. The complete variable domain, with remaining parts taken from reference TRBV7-9 and TRBJ2-7, reads DTGVSQNPRHKITKRGQNVTFRCDPISEHNRLYWYRQTLGQGPEFLTYFQNEAQLEKSRLLSDRFSAERPKGSFSTLEIQRTEQGDSAMYLCASSLDTFPYEQYFGPGTRLTVT.

This chain's CDR3 is CATLNPQGRTDTQYF. The CDR3 DNA follows: TGTGCCACCTTAAACCCACAGGGGCGCACAGATACGCAGTATTTT. This chain connects TRBV10-3 to TRBJ2-3; TRBD1 matches at 7 bases. Germline CDR1 is ENHRY and CDR2 is SYGVKD. Trimming at V came to 10 bases and at J to 1 base, leaving 11 bases not matched to a gene. This CDR3 has 15 residues.

This rearrangement joins TRBV11-3 to TRBJ2-2; TRBD1 aligns across 8 bases. J was trimmed by 6 bases and V by 6 bases; bases with no gene match: 6. The CDR3 is 14 amino acids. Germline-derived CDR1 and CDR2 are SGHNT and YENEEA. CDR3 region: CASSRQGAPGELFF. CDR3 coding DNA: TGTGCCAGCAGTCGGCAGGGGGCCCCCGGGGAGCTGTTTTTT.

This chain connects TRBV5-5 to TRBJ2-2; no definite D call. The CDR3 is 16 amino acids. V was pared by 0 bases and J by 0 bases, with 9 bases between. CDR1 and CDR2 from the germline V gene are SGHKS and YYEKEE (reference sequence). DNA of the CDR3: TGTGCCAGCAGCTTGGGTTTCGGAGCGAACACCGGGGAGCTGTTTTTT. The encoded protein is CASSLGFGANTGELFF.

This clone has just a few counts. The chain is built from TRBV6-1 and TRBJ1-5, with D possibly TRBD1 on 5 matching bases. The CDR3 covers 15 residues. Germline CDR1 and CDR2: MNHNS and SASEGT. Trimming removed 3 bases from V and 3 bases from J, with 12 bases in between. CDR3 region: CASSDNRLHNQPQHF. CDR3 nucleotide sequence: TGTGCCAGCAGTGACAACAGGTTACACAATCAGCCCCAGCATTTT.

The CDR3 nucleotides are TGTGCCAGTAGTATAGGAGGGATAGGAGCTAACTATGGCTACACCTTC. Translating it yields CASSIGGIGANYGYTF. The chain employs TRBV19 and TRBJ1-2, with no clear D. In germline, CDR1 is LNHDA, CDR2 SQIVND (reference sequence). The length of the CDR3 is 16 residues. Trimming took 1 base from V and 0 from J, leaving 12 bases between them.

The sample holds a few counts of this clone. The chain recombines TRBV15 with TRBJ1-4; D is perhaps TRBD1 (6 bases). This CDR3 is 16 amino acids long. The V gene lost 3 bases and the J gene lost 7 bases, with 18 bases spanning the gap. Per the germline V gene, CDR1 is LNHNV and CDR2 is YYDKDF (reference sequence). The CDR3 nucleotides read TGTGCCACCAGCAGGGTGAGGGGCCAGGGGAGTGAAAAACTGTTTTTT. Translating gives CATSRVRGQGSEKLFF.

The V and J genes are TRBV28 and TRBJ2-1, with 7 bases aligning to TRBD2. Germline assignment: CDR1 MDHEN and CDR2 SYDVKM. V dropped 1 base and J dropped 3; count of bases not matched to a gene: 3. This CDR3 region has 15 residues. The CDR3 spells CASSLSPSGYNEQFF. As DNA, the CDR3 is TGTGCCAGCAGTTTATCACCTAGCGGCTACAATGAGCAGTTCTTC.

About this clone: The same CDR3 also results from other DNA sequences found in this sample. V and J are TRBV5-1 and TRBJ2-3; D might be TRBD2 (6 bases). Trimming took off 0 bases at V and 4 bases at J, with 9 bases between the two ends. Per the germline V gene, CDR1 is SGHRS and CDR2 is YFSETQ. The CDR3 length is 14 residues. The CDR3 DNA is TGCGCCAGCAGCTTGGGTAGCGGCCCAGATACGCAGTATTTT. It yields the protein CASSLGSGPDTQYF.

This sequence joins TRBV25-1 and TRBJ2-3, with D possibly being TRBD2 (7 bases). CDR1 and CDR2 from the germline V gene are MGHDK and SYGVNS. The CDR3 runs 16 residues. V lost 4 bases and J 0 bases, leaving 14 bases between the germline ends. Written as DNA, the CDR3 is TGTGCCAGCAGTGCAAAGGGGGGGGTTAGCACAGATACGCAGTATTTT. Translated: CASSAKGGVSTDTQYF.